The 4 T cell receptor beta chains below all came from one sample that was sequenced in a study of technical replicates of blood from a handful of donors. Measured with immunoSEQ multiplex PCR; TCRdb has only the in-frame clones, and not every one. This table holds approximately 87,000 clones, 90% to 95% found once. The source material was T cells isolated from PBMCs. These receptor sequences come from a human donor in good health.

The V and J genes are TRBV27 and TRBJ2-1, with TRBD2 matching 14 bases. CDR1 MNHEY and CDR2 SMNVEV come from the germline V gene (reference sequence). V was clipped by 6 bases and J by 7 bases; unmatched bases: 8. The CDR3 has 16 amino acids. This CDR3 is CASRKPGTSGSNEQFF. The CDR3 DNA follows: TGTGCCAGCAGGAAACCCGGGACTAGCGGGAGTAATGAGCAGTTCTTC.

The J gene is TRBJ2-5, the V gene TRBV14; 11 bases align to TRBD2. CDR3 size: 16 residues. After removal of 5 bases from V and 2 bases from J, the junction contained 7 bases not matched to a gene. Per germline, CDR1 SGHDN and CDR2 FVKESK. The CDR3 loop reads CASSARLAGQQETQYF. For the CDR3, the DNA is TGTGCCAGCAGCGCCCGACTAGCGGGGCAGCAAGAGACCCAGTACTTC.

This chain connects TRBV5-1 to TRBJ2-7; 10 bases agree with TRBD1. Trimming removed 4 bases from V and 3 bases from J; junction bases left unmatched: 7. CDR1 is SGHRS, CDR2 YFSETQ, per germline. The CDR3 is 15 amino acids. CDR3 region: CASSGFRDRGYEQYF. CDR3 in DNA: TGCGCCAGCAGCGGATTCCGGGACAGGGGCTACGAGCAGTACTTC.

V and J are TRBV7-5 and TRBJ2-2; whether TRBD1, the table's D call, matches the DNA was not checked. TRBV7-5 is noted as a pseudogene. This CDR3 has 17 amino acids. As DNA, the CDR3 is TGTGTCAGAAGCTTAGTTCCCTCAGGCCCGAACACCGGGGAGCTGTTTTTT. It specifies CVRSLVPSGPNTGELFF.